This T cell receptor beta chain came from a study of blood T cell repertoires in COVID-19. On the study more broadly: The United States, Italy and Spain supplied acute and convalescent COVID-19 samples. In each case, the material was cDNA or gDNA derived from T cells, B-cell-depleted T cells, or PBMCs.

This CDR3 contains 14 residues. Trimming removed 7 bases at V and 7 bases at J, with 16 bases between. CDR1 and CDR2 from the germline V gene are LNHDA and SQIVND (reference sequence). Methods used by the authors: Counts of nucleated cells, estimated from reference gene primer amplification, were obtained. This table comes from immunoSEQ multiplex PCR, and its TCRdb copy is limited to in-frame clones, with some not included. V and J calls and clone size are given by that table; D and trimming were obtained from the DNA. This table holds about 480,000 clones, roughly 91% found once. The rearrangement joins TRBV19 to TRBJ2-2, with no clear D. The sample comprised peripheral blood. The origin of this receptor is a woman in her 30s with acute or convalescent COVID-19. CDR3: CASTKFVGFGELFF. The CDR3 region has the DNA TGTGCCAGTACCAAGTTTGTGGGCTTCGGGGAGCTGTTTTTT.